Each of the 14 T cell receptor beta chains below was sequenced from the same sample in a study of OX40 agonist ivuxolimab in advanced cancers. Repertoires were generated with immunoSEQ multiplex PCR, while TCRdb's copy carries only in-frame clones and drops some. The sample includes about 24,000 clones, approximately 86% seen only once; the top ten take 40% to 50%. The specimen was CD4+ or CD8+ T cells sorted from blood, collected in a trial of the OX40 agonist ivuxolimab. These TCRs come from an adult with an advanced solid tumor such as melanoma, head and neck, liver or kidney cancer.

The chain links TRBV19 to TRBJ2-3; 9 bases are shared with TRBD1. J lost 2 bases, V lost 3 bases, and 6 bases had no gene match. Per the germline V gene, CDR1 is LNHDA and CDR2 is SQIVND (reference sequence). The CDR3 runs to 16 residues. CDR3 DNA sequence: TGTGCCAGTAGTATGACAGGGGGGTCCTTCACAGATACGCAGTATTTT. Translation: CASSMTGGSFTDTQYF.

The chain is built from TRBV14 and TRBJ2-2; 8 bases align to TRBD2. After removal of 4 bases from V and 0 bases from J, the junction contained 10 bases not matched to a gene. Germline-derived CDR1 and CDR2 are SGHDN and FVKESK. The CDR3 is 18 amino acids. CDR3 region: CASSRSIGRATNTGELFF. The CDR3 DNA is TGTGCCAGCAGCCGGTCTATCGGGAGGGCTACGAACACCGGGGAGCTGTTTTTT.

The rearrangement joins TRBV19 to TRBJ2-7; the D is unclear. The CDR3 covers 13 residues. Germline CDR1 LNHDA, CDR2 SQIVND (reference sequence). V was trimmed by 5 bases and J by 7 bases, leaving 15 bases between them. DNA of the CDR3: TGTGCCAGTAGTCTAGGCCCTGGTGGGGAGCAGTACTTC. Its translation: CASSLGPGGEQYF.

This clone was recorded many times. The chain carries TRBV27 and TRBJ2-2; D not certain. This CDR3 has 11 amino acids. V lost 7 bases and J lost 8, with 8 bases in between. Germline V lookup: CDR1 MNHEY, CDR2 SMNVEV (reference sequence). The CDR3 region has the DNA TGTGCCAGCAAACTCGGGGGGGAGCTGTTTTTT. Amino acid sequence: CASKLGGELFF.

The chain couples TRBV13 to TRBJ2-1, with D perhaps TRBD2 (6 bases). In germline, CDR1 is PRHDT, CDR2 FYEKMQ (reference sequence). Trimming pared 2 bases from V and 5 bases from J, leaving 10 bases between. The CDR3 spans 14 residues. In DNA form, the CDR3 reads TGTGCCAGCAGCTTACGGGGGTGGGACAATGAGCAGTTCTTC. It is translated as CASSLRGWDNEQFF.

V is TRBV15 and J is TRBJ2-7, with no clear D. The germline V gene has CDR1 LNHNV and CDR2 YYDKDF (reference sequence). Trimming pared 3 bases from V and 3 bases from J, leaving 9 bases between. The length of the CDR3 is 13 residues. The CDR3 region has the DNA TGTGCCACCAGCAGGGGATACAACTACGAGCAGTACTTC. Protein: CATSRGYNYEQYF.

V usage is TRBV5-4 and J usage is TRBJ2-3, with D perhaps matching TRBD1 (5 bases). V gave up 0 bases and J gave up 3 bases, with 8 bases separating them. This CDR3 contains 14 residues. The germline V gene encodes CDR1 SGHNT and CDR2 YYREEE (reference sequence). CDR3 bases: TGTGCCAGCAGCTTGGTTCAGGGTACAGATACGCAGTATTTT. This sequence encodes CASSLVQGTDTQYF.

The chain is built from TRBV19 and TRBJ1-2; D unresolved. This CDR3 spans 15 amino acids. Trimming stripped 2 bases from V and 4 bases from J, with 14 bases between. Germline V gene lookup returns CDR1 LNHDA and CDR2 SQIVND (reference sequence). CDR3 sequence reads: CASSISQPTGYGYTF. CDR3 bases: TGTGCCAGTAGTATAAGTCAACCGACGGGCTATGGCTACACCTTC.

The CDR3 DNA reads as TGTGCCAGTAGTATGGGGATGCTCACAGATACGCAGTATTTT. This encodes CASSMGMLTDTQYF. The rearrangement links TRBV19 to TRBJ2-3; D is unresolved. The germline V gene has CDR1 LNHDA and CDR2 SQIVND (reference sequence). Trimming removed 3 bases at V and 2 bases at J, with 9 bases between. The CDR3 runs 14 residues. The full variable domain, with the rest looked up from reference TRBV19 and TRBJ2-3, is DGGITQSPKYLFRKEGQNVTLSCEQNLNHDAMYWYRQDPGQGLRLIYYSQIVNDFQKGDIAEGYSVSREKKESFPLTVTSAQKNPTAFYLCASSMGMLTDTQYFGPGTRLTVL.

Within the sample, this clone is large. J is TRBJ2-2 and V is TRBV7-8, with no clear D. V shed 3 bases and J shed 4 bases, with 12 bases lying between them. The CDR3 has 15 amino acids. CDR1 is SGHVS and CDR2 is FQNEAQ in the germline V gene. The chain's CDR3 is CASSLNLPPTGELFF. CDR3 nucleotide sequence: TGTGCCAGCAGCTTGAACCTACCACCCACCGGGGAGCTGTTTTTT.

The V call is TRBV27, the J call TRBJ2-5; tentative D call: TRBD2 (5 bases). CDR1 is MNHEY, CDR2 SMNVEV, per germline (reference sequence). The CDR3 spans 16 residues. V dropped 3 bases and J dropped 5 bases, with 19 bases sitting between them. DNA for the CDR3: TGTGCCAGCAGTTTCGGGGTCGGGAATCCCCGGGAGACCCAGTACTTC. Its protein product is CASSFGVGNPRETQYF.

The gene calls are TRBV28 and TRBJ2-1; TRBD2 matches 9 bases. This CDR3 is built from 17 residues. The V and J ends lost 2 bases and 4 bases, in that order; junction bases with no gene match: 9. Germline lookup yields CDR1 MDHEN and CDR2 SYDVKM. Here the CDR3 reads CASSLGLGLAGYNEQFF. The CDR3 DNA reads TGTGCCAGCAGTTTAGGTCTTGGGCTAGCGGGGTACAATGAGCAGTTCTTC.

This chain links TRBV28 with TRBJ2-7; D is possibly TRBD1 or TRBD2 (5 bases each). Germline assignment: CDR1 MDHEN and CDR2 SYDVKM. This CDR3 comprises 17 residues. The V gene lost 2 bases and the J gene lost 3 bases, with 20 bases spanning the gap. CDR3 sequence (DNA): TGTGCCAGCAGTTTAATTGGGACCCCGACAGACAACTACGAGCAGTACTTC. Its translation: CASSLIGTPTDNYEQYF.

V is TRBV5-5 and J is TRBJ1-1; D is unresolved. Germline CDR1 is SGHKS and CDR2 is YYEKEE (reference sequence). The CDR3 sequence is 14 residues long. V lost 0 bases and J lost 1, with 7 bases in between. Here the CDR3 reads CASSLVWWNTEAFF. The CDR3 DNA is TGTGCCAGCAGCTTGGTTTGGTGGAACACTGAAGCTTTCTTT.